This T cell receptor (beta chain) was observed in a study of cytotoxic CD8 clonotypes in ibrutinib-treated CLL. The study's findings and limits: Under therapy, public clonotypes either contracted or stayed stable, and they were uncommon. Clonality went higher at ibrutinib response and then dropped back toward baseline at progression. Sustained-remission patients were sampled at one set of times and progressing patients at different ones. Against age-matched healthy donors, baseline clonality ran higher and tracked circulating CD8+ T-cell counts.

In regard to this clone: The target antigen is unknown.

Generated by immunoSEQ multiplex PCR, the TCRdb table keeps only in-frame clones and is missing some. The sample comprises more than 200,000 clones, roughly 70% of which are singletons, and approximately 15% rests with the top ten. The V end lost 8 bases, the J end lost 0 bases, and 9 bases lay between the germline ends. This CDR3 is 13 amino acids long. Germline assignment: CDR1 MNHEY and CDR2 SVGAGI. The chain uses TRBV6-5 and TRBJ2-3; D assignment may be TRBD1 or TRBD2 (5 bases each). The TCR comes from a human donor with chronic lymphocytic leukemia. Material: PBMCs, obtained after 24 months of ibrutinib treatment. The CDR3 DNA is TGTGCCAGCGGGGACGGCAGCACAGATACGCAGTATTTT. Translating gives CASGDGSTDTQYF.